The 10 T cell receptor beta chains presented below share a single source sample, sequenced in a study of vaccination and CD4 T cells after COVID-19. Treatment given: roughly 10-day PBMC culture with coronavirus spike peptide pools or control peptides (ViraFEST assay). Their recognized antigens are unknown. The Oncomine TCR Beta short-read assay was what sequenced the DNA obtained from cultured CD4+ T cells. One entry per CDR3 protein, called by TCRdb with MiXCR from the PCR reads. The sample carries more than 13,000 distinct CDR3 sequences, less than 65% recorded once. The specimen was CD4+ T cells from blood, cultured in vitro, collected before SARS-CoV-2 vaccination. Receptor source: a human donor who had recovered from COVID-19.

The chain links TRBV6-1 to TRBJ1-6, with 7 nucleotides matching TRBD1. Per the germline V gene, CDR1 is MNHNS and CDR2 is SASEGT. The CDR3 spans 16 residues. V dropped 8 bases and J dropped 5; count of bases not matched to a gene: 12. The CDR3 DNA reads as TGTGCCAGCTCAACTCCAGGGGGGCAGAATAATTCACCCCTCCACTTT. This encodes CASSTPGGQNNSPLHF.

The chain couples TRBV7-2 to TRBJ2-5; 7 bases line up with TRBD2. The CDR3 is 14 residues long. Germline V gene sequence: CDR1 SGHTA, CDR2 FQGNSA. With 6 bases clipped from V and 2 bases from J, the junction kept 6 bases outside the gene matches. CDR3 sequence: CASSFGRPQETQYF. Written as DNA, the CDR3 is TGTGCCAGCAGTTTCGGGAGGCCGCAAGAGACCCAGTACTTC. Looking up the rest from reference TRBV7-2 and TRBJ2-5 gives the full variable domain: GAGVSQSPSNKVTEKGKDVELRCDPISGHTALYWYRQSLGQGLEFLIYFQGNSAPDKSGLPSDRFSAERTGGSVSTLTIQRTQQEDSAVYLCASSFGRPQETQYFGPGTRLLVL.

This clonotype was counted a single time. J is TRBJ1-2 and V is TRBV30, with D unresolved. CDR1 is GTSNPN, CDR2 SVGIG, per germline (reference sequence). With 0 bases removed from V and 8 bases from J, the gap between germline ends came to 7 bases. CDR3 size: 11 residues. The CDR3 reads CAWSVLGGYTF. The CDR3 DNA reads as TGTGCCTGGAGTGTTCTTGGCGGCTACACCTTC.

This rearrangement joins TRBV7-9 to TRBJ2-7; 7 bases line up with TRBD1. Unmatched junction bases numbered 8, after V lost 4 bases and J lost 2 bases. Germline V lookup: CDR1 SEHNR, CDR2 FQNEAQ (reference sequence). There are 15 residues in the CDR3. This CDR3 reads CASSSPGTATYEQYF. CDR3 coding DNA: TGTGCCAGCAGCTCCCCCGGGACAGCCACCTACGAGCAGTACTTC.

The V gene is TRBV7-2, the J gene TRBJ2-7; D remains ambiguous. This CDR3 spans 14 amino acids. V shed 5 bases and J shed 4 bases, with 15 bases lying between them. Per germline, CDR1 SGHTA and CDR2 FQGNSA. This CDR3 reads CASSPSATPYEQYF. The CDR3 region has the DNA TGTGCCAGCAGCCCATCCGCGACACCTTACGAGCAGTACTTC.

This clonotype was observed a handful of times. V gene TRBV7-2 combines with J gene TRBJ1-2, with D unresolved. CDR3 length: 13 amino acids. With 5 bases removed from V and 5 bases from J, the gap between germline ends came to 12 bases. The germline V gene has CDR1 SGHTA and CDR2 FQGNSA. CDR3 loop: CASSRDTVYGYTF. CDR3 DNA sequence: TGTGCCAGCAGCCGAGACACGGTTTATGGCTACACCTTC.

This rearrangement joins TRBV28 to TRBJ2-5, with D possibly TRBD2 on 6 matching bases. There are 14 residues in the CDR3. CDR1 is MDHEN, CDR2 SYDVKM, per germline. V was pared by 6 bases and J by 4 bases, with 15 bases between. The CDR3 nucleotides read TGTGCCAGCAGCCGAACGACTAGTGGAGAGACCCAGTACTTC. It specifies CASSRTTSGETQYF.

The rearrangement uses TRBV7-2 and TRBJ2-1; D possibly corresponds to TRBD1 (5 bases). Trimming cost V 1 base and J 0 bases, with 7 bases left between them. Germline V CDR1 and CDR2: SGHTA, FQGNSA. The CDR3 length is 15 residues. CDR3 sequence reads: CASSLDQGSYNEQFF. The CDR3 nucleotides read TGTGCCAGCAGCTTAGATCAGGGCTCCTACAATGAGCAGTTCTTC.

This clonotype was picked up a small number of times. The chain carries TRBV19 and TRBJ2-5; the match to TRBD2 covers 11 bases. With V trimmed by 6 bases and J by 4 bases, 10 bases remained unmatched. Looked up from germline, CDR1 is LNHDA and CDR2 is SQIVND (reference sequence). The CDR3 consists of 16 residues. CDR3 sequence: CASSPGLAGGGETQYF. DNA for the CDR3: TGTGCCAGTAGCCCGGGGCTAGCGGGGGGAGGAGAGACCCAGTACTTC.

The rearrangement uses TRBV6-5 and TRBJ2-7; D is unclear. The CDR3 length is 12 residues. CDR1 and CDR2 from the germline V gene are MNHEY and SVGAGI. V dropped 2 bases and J dropped 5 bases, with 7 bases sitting between them. The CDR3 DNA reads as TGTGCCAGCAGTTACCGGGCCGACGAGCAGTACTTC. It specifies CASSYRADEQYF.